The 24 T cell receptor beta chains below all came from one sample that was sequenced in a study of blood T cell repertoires in COVID-19. Method: immunoSEQ multiplex PCR; TCRdb's copy keeps in-frame clones and lacks some. Counted here are roughly 150,000 clones, around 82% occurring once; the ten biggest clones make up less than 7.5%. Sample: PBMCs or T cells enriched from blood (not recorded which). These receptors all stem from a woman between 50 and 59 years old who had recovered from COVID-19.

This chain connects TRBV29-1 to TRBJ1-2; tentatively, D is TRBD1 (6 bases). The V gene's germline CDR1 is SQVTM and CDR2 ANQGSEA. Trimming cost V 4 bases and J 8 bases, with 26 bases left between them. The CDR3 has 16 amino acids. CDR3 DNA sequence: TGCAGCGTTGGGGTCCCGGGACATGGGTTAGTAAGCGGCTACACCTTC. Translating it yields CSVGVPGHGLVSGYTF.

The rearrangement joins TRBV4-2 to TRBJ1-1; no reliable D call. V lost 1 base, J lost 4 bases, and 16 bases lay in between. The length of the CDR3 is 16 residues. Germline CDR1 reads LGHNA; CDR2 reads YNFKEQ. The CDR3 DNA is TGTGCCAGCAGCCAAGGGATAGGCGGGCGTCGCACTGAAGCTTTCTTT. Encoded protein: CASSQGIGGRRTEAFF.

The chain links TRBV5-1 to TRBJ1-4; 10 nucleotides agree with TRBD1. The V and J ends lost 7 bases and 7 bases, in that order; junction bases with no gene match: 7. This CDR3 has 14 residues. Germline lookup yields CDR1 SGHRS and CDR2 YFSETQ. The CDR3: CASSPDRGVEKLFF. DNA of the CDR3: TGCGCCAGCTCTCCGGACAGGGGGGTTGAAAAACTGTTTTTT.

This clone was found a few times. The V gene is TRBV5-4, the J gene TRBJ2-3; tentative D call: TRBD2 (6 bases). CDR1 and CDR2 from the germline V gene are SGHNT and YYREEE (reference sequence). This CDR3 has 14 residues. V lost 5 bases and J lost 7, with 17 bases in between. CDR3 residues: CASRPERSGYTQYF. The CDR3 DNA reads TGTGCCAGCAGACCCGAACGTAGCGGTTATACGCAGTATTTT.

This clone has only one observation. The V and J genes are TRBV7-2 and TRBJ2-5; 8 nucleotides line up with TRBD1. Germline V gene data show CDR1 as SGHTA and CDR2 as FQGNSA. The V and J ends lost 5 bases and 5 bases, in that order; junction bases with no gene match: 7. There are 14 residues in the CDR3. This chain's CDR3 is CASSLQGVGETQYF. The CDR3 DNA reads as TGTGCCAGCAGCCTACAGGGGGTAGGGGAGACCCAGTACTTC.

The chain recombines TRBV2 with TRBJ1-2, with 7 bases fitting TRBD1. V was clipped by 6 bases and J by 6 bases; unmatched bases: 13. The CDR3 covers 15 residues. Germline CDR1 reads SNHLY; CDR2 reads FYNNEI. The CDR3 loop is CASSRETGVPHGYTF. The CDR3, as DNA: TGTGCCAGCAGCAGAGAAACAGGGGTCCCCCATGGCTACACCTTC.

This chain's CDR3 is CASSQTWPNEKLFF. CDR3 nucleotides: TGTGCCAGCAGCCAGACATGGCCAAATGAAAAACTGTTTTTT. This sequence joins TRBV28 and TRBJ1-4; D is ambiguous. Germline lookup yields CDR1 MDHEN and CDR2 SYDVKM. The CDR3 sequence is 14 residues long. The V end was cut by 6 bases, the J end by 5 bases, with 13 bases between. Filled out from reference TRBV28 and TRBJ1-4, the complete variable domain reads DVKVTQSSRYLVKRTGEKVFLECVQDMDHENMFWYRQDPGLGLRLIYFSYDVKMKEKGDIPEGYSVSREKKERFSLILESASTNQTSMYLCASSQTWPNEKLFFGSGTQLSVL.

This chain connects TRBV18 to TRBJ1-1, with D perhaps TRBD1 (6 bases). The CDR3 runs 13 residues. In germline, CDR1 is KGHSH, CDR2 LQKENI. Trimming shortened V by 2 bases and J by 9 bases, and 13 bases separated the two germline ends. CDR3 amino acids: CASSPSDRRQAFF. The CDR3 DNA reads as TGTGCCAGCTCACCATCTGACAGGAGACAAGCTTTCTTT.

This sequence joins TRBV19 and TRBJ1-3; a weak D match, TRBD1 (5 bases). The germline gives CDR1 LNHDA, CDR2 SQIVND (reference sequence). CDR3 length: 14 residues. V lost 5 bases and J 2 bases, leaving 10 bases between the germline ends. The CDR3 DNA reads as TGTGCCAGTAGTCTTACAGGACCTGGAAACACCATATATTTT. Translating gives CASSLTGPGNTIYF.

This clone was found a few times. The chain combines TRBV19 with TRBJ2-2, with 7 bases that match TRBD1. CDR3 length: 15 residues. The germline CDR1 and CDR2 sequences are LNHDA and SQIVND (reference sequence). The V and J ends lost 6 bases and 5 bases, in that order; junction bases with no gene match: 9. The CDR3 is CASRISETGTGELFF. The DNA for the CDR3 is TGTGCCAGTAGGATATCGGAGACAGGGACCGGGGAGCTGTTTTTT.

V gene TRBV27 combines with J gene TRBJ2-1, with D unclear. The V and J ends lost 1 base and 5 bases respectively, with 15 bases between them. The CDR3 consists of 16 residues. Germline lookup yields CDR1 MNHEY and CDR2 SMNVEV (reference sequence). The CDR3: CASSLFPSRGDNEQFF. CDR3 sequence (DNA): TGTGCCAGCAGTTTATTCCCCTCCAGAGGAGACAATGAGCAGTTCTTC.

CDR3 sequence: CASSWTRGNEQFF. In DNA form, the CDR3 reads TGTGCCAGCAGTTGGACCAGGGGGAATGAGCAGTTCTTC. The V call is TRBV5-8, the J call TRBJ2-1; 7 positions match TRBD1. Unmatched junction bases numbered 6, after V lost 5 bases and J lost 7 bases. Per the germline V gene, CDR1 is SGHTS and CDR2 is YDEGEE. The CDR3 consists of 13 residues.

The chain carries TRBV5-1 and TRBJ1-2; 8 nucleotides align to TRBD1. This CDR3 comprises 13 residues. CDR1 and CDR2 (germline): SGHRS, YFSETQ. The V gene end was trimmed by 0 bases and the J gene end by 6 bases; junction bases not matched to a gene: 1. The CDR3 reads CASSLAQGDGYTF. CDR3 DNA: TGCGCCAGCAGCTTGGCACAGGGGGATGGCTACACCTTC.

The chain is built from TRBV27 and TRBJ1-1, with D maybe TRBD1 (6 bases). Germline V lookup: CDR1 MNHEY, CDR2 SMNVEV (reference sequence). The CDR3 length is 15 residues. The ends were cut back, 4 bases at V and 3 bases at J, with 15 bases in the middle. This CDR3 reads CASSYRVSLYTEAFF. Written as DNA, the CDR3 is TGTGCCAGCAGTTACAGGGTCAGTTTATACACTGAAGCTTTCTTT.

The gene calls are TRBV19 and TRBJ1-5, with 7 nucleotides matching TRBD1. Germline loops: CDR1 LNHDA, CDR2 SQIVND (reference sequence). V shed 6 bases, J shed 3 bases, and the junction held 8 bases outside the gene matches. CDR3 length: 15 amino acids. In nucleotides, the CDR3 is TGTGCCAGTAGCGCTCAGGGACAGCTCAATCAGCCCCAGCATTTT. Its protein product is CASSAQGQLNQPQHF.

The V and J genes are TRBV3-1 (or the pseudogene TRBV3-2) and TRBJ2-1; D is uncertain. With 0 bases removed from V and 8 bases from J, the gap between germline ends came to 14 bases. The length of the CDR3 is 15 residues. Germline lookup yields CDR1 LGHDT and CDR2 YNNKEL (reference sequence). The CDR3 DNA reads as TGTGCCAGCAGCCAAGATGTGGGCTCTGGGTATGAGCAGTTCTTC. As protein: CASSQDVGSGYEQFF.

CDR3 region: CAFRGGRGSYEQYV. For the CDR3, the DNA is TGTGCCTTTAGAGGGGGAAGGGGGTCCTACGAGCAGTACGTC. V gene TRBV30 combines with J gene TRBJ2-7, with D perhaps TRBD1 (6 bases). Germline V CDR1 and CDR2: GTSNPN, SVGIG (reference sequence). The V gene lost 7 bases and the J gene lost 1 base, with 17 bases spanning the gap. The CDR3 extends over 14 amino acids.

This chain links TRBV9 with TRBJ2-3; 10 bases are a match to TRBD2. The trim removed 0 bases at V and 0 bases at J, leaving 4 bases unmatched. Germline V gene data show CDR1 as SGDLS and CDR2 as YYNGEE. The CDR3 extends over 17 amino acids. The CDR3 loop reads CASSVAASGGSTDTQYF. The CDR3 DNA is TGTGCCAGCAGCGTAGCCGCTAGCGGGGGTAGCACAGATACGCAGTATTTT.

This chain connects TRBV5-6 to TRBJ2-3; 7 positions agree with TRBD1. Germline trimming cut 9 bases from V and 2 bases from J; bases unmatched to any gene: 3. The CDR3 sequence is 12 residues long. CDR1 and CDR2 from the germline V gene are SGHDT and YYEEEE. DNA for the CDR3: TGTGCCACGAGGGGGCTCACAGATACGCAGTATTTT. This translates into CATRGLTDTQYF. Based on the CDR3 plus reference TRBV5-6 and TRBJ2-3, the full variable domain is DAGVTQSPTHLIKTRGQQVTLRCSPKSGHDTVSWYQQALGQGPQFIFQYYEEEERQRGNFPDRFSGHQFPNYSSELNVNALLLGDSALYLCATRGLTDTQYFGPGTRLTVL.

The chain employs TRBV30 and TRBJ2-1; 7 bases agree with TRBD2. Unmatched junction bases numbered 11, after V lost 5 bases and J lost 7 bases. The CDR3 spans 14 residues. Germline values: CDR1 GTSNPN, CDR2 SVGIG (reference sequence). The CDR3 sequence: CAWGIAGGVNEQFF. CDR3 nucleotide sequence: TGTGCCTGGGGGATAGCGGGTGGGGTGAATGAGCAGTTCTTC.

The CDR3 is CASMGTVNTDTQYF. The CDR3 coding sequence is TGCGCCAGCATGGGGACAGTAAACACAGATACGCAGTATTTT. The chain has TRBV5-1 and TRBJ2-3; 7 bases align to TRBD1. The V segment lost 6 bases and the J segment 2 bases; nucleotides outside the gene matches: 6. The V gene's germline CDR1 is SGHRS and CDR2 YFSETQ. The CDR3 totals 14 residues.

The chain recombines TRBV7-9 with TRBJ1-2; 12 bases are shared with TRBD1. Germline V gene lookup returns CDR1 SEHNR and CDR2 FQNEAQ (reference sequence). V lost 5 bases, J lost 3 bases, and 4 bases stayed unmatched. This CDR3 has 15 residues. DNA for the CDR3: TGTGCCAGCAGCACCGGGACAGGGGGCCACTATGGCTACACCTTC. This encodes CASSTGTGGHYGYTF.

V and J are TRBV7-8 and TRBJ1-4; D is undetermined. This CDR3 has 12 amino acids. CDR1 is SGHVS and CDR2 is FQNEAQ in the germline V gene. Trimming took off 5 bases at V and 8 bases at J, with 9 bases between the two ends. As DNA, the CDR3 is TGTGCCAGCAGCCTGGGGAGAGAAAAACTGTTTTTT. Its translation is CASSLGREKLFF.

J is TRBJ1-1 and V is TRBV6-5, with no clear D. CDR1 and CDR2 (germline): MNHEY, SVGAGI. Trimming took 0 bases from V and 8 from J, leaving 13 bases between them. The CDR3 spans 14 residues. CDR3 region: CASSYSNFRREAFF. The CDR3 region has the DNA TGTGCCAGCAGTTACTCGAATTTTCGCAGGGAAGCTTTCTTT.